This T cell receptor beta chain is from a study of tumor-infiltrating lymphocytes in primary liver carcinoma. Using a constant-region primer together with ProtoScript II reverse transcriptase, TCR beta cDNA was made from around 500 ng of total RNA. Researchers made the TCR beta libraries by running three nested multiplex PCR rounds with slightly modified ARM-PCR. The first two PCR rounds, roughly 11 cycles each, used TRBV1-TRBV30 forward primers and a C-beta reverse primer. MiXCR, run by TCRdb on the multiplex PCR reads, gives a single entry per CDR3 protein. Here the sample spans approximately 23,000 distinct CDR3 sequences, more than 70% being singletons. Taking roughly 18-32 mg of unsorted bulk tissue, the authors co-extracted RNA and DNA. Per germline, CDR1 SGHKS and CDR2 YYEKEE (reference sequence). The CDR3 covers 19 residues. Trimming took off 4 bases at V and 4 bases at J, with 26 bases between the two ends.

This clonotype originated in a woman aged 25 to 39 with primary liver carcinoma and hepatitis B virus infection. The sample consisted of liver tumor tissue from sampling region 2. The subset: tumor region T2, inferior pole. This chain uses TRBV5-5 with TRBJ1-4, with D hard to call. CDR3 sequence reads: CASSLRFGGRVAINEKLFF. CDR3 nucleotides: TGTGCCAGCAGCCTGAGGTTTGGCGGACGGGTTGCAATTAATGAAAAACTGTTTTTT.